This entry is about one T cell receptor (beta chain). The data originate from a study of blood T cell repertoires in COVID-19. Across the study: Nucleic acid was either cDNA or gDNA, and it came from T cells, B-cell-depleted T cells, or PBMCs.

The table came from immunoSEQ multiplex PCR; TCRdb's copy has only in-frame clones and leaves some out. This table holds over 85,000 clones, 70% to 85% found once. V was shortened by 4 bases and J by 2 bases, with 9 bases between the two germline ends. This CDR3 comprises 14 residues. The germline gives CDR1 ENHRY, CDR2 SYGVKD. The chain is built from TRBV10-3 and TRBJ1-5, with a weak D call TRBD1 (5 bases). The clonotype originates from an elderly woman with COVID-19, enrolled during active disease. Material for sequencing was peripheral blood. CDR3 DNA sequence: TGTGCCATCAGTGGGGGGGTGGGCAATCAGCCCCAGCATTTT. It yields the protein CAISGGVGNQPQHF.